This is a list of T cell receptor beta chains from one sample in a study of blood T cell repertoires in COVID-19. Here immunoSEQ multiplex PCR was the method, and the copy in TCRdb shows in-frame clones only, minus some. The table has 200,000 to 250,000 clones, 70% to 90% seen once. Sequenced sample: PBMCs or T cells enriched from blood (not recorded which). The receptor set was obtained from a man aged 50 to 60 who had been exposed to COVID-19. Each CDR3 is given with its conserved first and last residue. D genes are given only for firm matches. Clone size, where shown, is once, few, many, or a class for clones that have expanded.

d_gene: TRBD2
j_gene: TRBJ2-2
abundance: NA
v_gene: TRBV2
CDR3nt: TGTGCCAGCAGTGGCAGCGGGGGGGCGACCGGGGAGCTGTTTTTT
CDR3aa: CASSGSGGATGELFF

d_gene: NA
j_gene: TRBJ1-2
abundance: NA
v_gene: TRBV12-3/TRBV12-4
CDR3nt: TGTGCCAGCAGTCCGACAGTCTATGGCTACACCTTC
CDR3aa: CASSPTVYGYTF

d_gene: NA
j_gene: TRBJ1-2
abundance: NA
v_gene: TRBV28
CDR3nt: TGTGCCAGCAGTTTGGCCCAAGCTGATCAGGGTGGCTACACCTTC
CDR3aa: CASSLAQADQGGYTF

d_gene: NA
j_gene: TRBJ1-2
abundance: NA
v_gene: TRBV28
CDR3nt: TGTGCCAGCAGTGCAACGGACAGACCCTATGGCTACACCTTC
CDR3aa: CASSATDRPYGYTF

d_gene: TRBD2
j_gene: TRBJ2-3
abundance: NA
v_gene: TRBV6-5
CDR3nt: TGTGCCAGCAGTTACGTGGCGGGAGGGCAAGATACGCAGTATTTT
CDR3aa: CASSYVAGGQDTQYF

d_gene: TRBD2
j_gene: TRBJ2-3
abundance: NA
v_gene: TRBV19
CDR3nt: TGTGCCAGTAGTCCCACTGGGGGGGTAAGCACAGATACGCAGTATTTT
CDR3aa: CASSPTGGVSTDTQYF

d_gene: NA
j_gene: TRBJ1-4
abundance: NA
v_gene: TRBV7-6
CDR3nt: TGTGCCAGCAGCTTCGACAGTGCAACTAATGAAAAACTGTTTTTT
CDR3aa: CASSFDSATNEKLFF

d_gene: NA
j_gene: TRBJ1-1
abundance: NA
v_gene: TRBV12-3/TRBV12-4
CDR3nt: TGTGCCAGCCGGAGACCGAACACTGAAGCTTTCTTT
CDR3aa: CASRRPNTEAFF

d_gene: NA
j_gene: TRBJ1-1
abundance: NA
v_gene: TRBV16
CDR3nt: TGTGCCAGCAGCCCCGTAAAGCTTGAAGCTTTCTTT
CDR3aa: CASSPVKLEAFF

d_gene: NA
j_gene: TRBJ1-2
abundance: NA
v_gene: TRBV2
CDR3nt: TGTGCCAGCGGGGGGGCAGCCGGCTATGGCTACACCTTC
CDR3aa: CASGGAAGYGYTF

d_gene: TRBD1
j_gene: TRBJ1-2
abundance: NA
v_gene: TRBV24-1
CDR3nt: TGTGCCACCAGTCAGGGGGCGAACTATGGCTACACCTTC
CDR3aa: CATSQGANYGYTF

d_gene: TRBD1
j_gene: TRBJ1-2
abundance: NA
v_gene: TRBV6-5
CDR3nt: TGTGCCAGCAGTTACGCAGGGGGCTTAGGCTACACCTTC
CDR3aa: CASSYAGGLGYTF

d_gene: TRBD1
j_gene: TRBJ1-2
abundance: NA
v_gene: TRBV5-1
CDR3nt: TGCGCCAGCAGCTTGGAGGACAGGGGAATAAGTGGCTACACCTTC
CDR3aa: CASSLEDRGISGYTF

d_gene: TRBD1
j_gene: TRBJ2-5
abundance: NA
v_gene: TRBV3-1/TRBV3-2
CDR3nt: TGTGCCAGCAATCCCACAGGGGGGACCCAGTACTTC
CDR3aa: CASNPTGGTQYF

d_gene: NA
j_gene: TRBJ1-3
abundance: NA
v_gene: TRBV2
CDR3nt: TGTGCCAGCAGAAAAGGGACTTTTGGAAACACCATATATTTT
CDR3aa: CASRKGTFGNTIYF

d_gene: NA
j_gene: TRBJ1-2
abundance: NA
v_gene: TRBV11-2
CDR3nt: TGTGCCAGCAGCCTACAGAACTATGGCTACACCTTC
CDR3aa: CASSLQNYGYTF

d_gene: NA
j_gene: TRBJ1-6
abundance: NA
v_gene: TRBV14
CDR3nt: TGTGCCAGCAGCCAGAGGGAAAGGGTAACCTATAATTCACCCCTCCACTTT
CDR3aa: CASSQRERVTYNSPLHF

d_gene: TRBD1
j_gene: TRBJ2-5
abundance: once
v_gene: TRBV5-1
CDR3nt: TGCGCCAGCAGCTTAGGCCAGGGGGAAGAGACCCAGTACTTC
CDR3aa: CASSLGQGEETQYF

d_gene: NA
j_gene: TRBJ1-6
abundance: NA
v_gene: TRBV7-8
CDR3nt: TGTGCCAGCAGCCTAAGACACGATAATTCACCCCTCCACTTT
CDR3aa: CASSLRHDNSPLHF

d_gene: TRBD2
j_gene: TRBJ2-3
abundance: NA
v_gene: TRBV30
CDR3nt: TGTGCCTGGAGTGACAGCGGGAGGGGACTAGATACGCAGTATTTT
CDR3aa: CAWSDSGRGLDTQYF

d_gene: TRBD2
j_gene: TRBJ2-1
abundance: NA
v_gene: TRBV18
CDR3nt: TGTGCCAGCTCAACCGGAGTAGCGGGAGGGAATGAGCAGTTCTTC
CDR3aa: CASSTGVAGGNEQFF

d_gene: TRBD1
j_gene: TRBJ1-1
abundance: NA
v_gene: TRBV19
CDR3nt: TGTGCCAGTAGTCCTCTGGGGACAGGGGGGATCGGGCACACTGAAGCTTTCTTT
CDR3aa: CASSPLGTGGIGHTEAFF

d_gene: NA
j_gene: TRBJ1-3
abundance: NA
v_gene: TRBV24-1
CDR3nt: TGTGCCACCAGTGATCCGGCGGGGACTGGAAACACCATATATTTT
CDR3aa: CATSDPAGTGNTIYF

d_gene: TRBD1
j_gene: TRBJ1-5
abundance: NA
v_gene: TRBV2
CDR3nt: TGTGCCAGCAGTCTACAGGGGGCGAAGGATCAGCCCCAGCATTTT
CDR3aa: CASSLQGAKDQPQHF

d_gene: NA
j_gene: TRBJ1-5
abundance: once
v_gene: TRBV5-6
CDR3nt: TGTGCCAGCAGCTTGTATCAGGTTTCCCCTCATCAGCCCCAGCATTTT
CDR3aa: CASSLYQVSPHQPQHF

d_gene: NA
j_gene: TRBJ1-2
abundance: NA
v_gene: TRBV28
CDR3nt: TGTGCCAGCAGCCCGACGGGGTGGGACTATGGCTACACCTTC
CDR3aa: CASSPTGWDYGYTF

d_gene: NA
j_gene: TRBJ2-5
abundance: NA
v_gene: TRBV11-1
CDR3nt: TGTGCCAGCAGCTTAGCGAGGGCTAGCGTCGAGACCCAGTACTTC
CDR3aa: CASSLARASVETQYF

d_gene: TRBD2
j_gene: TRBJ2-7
abundance: NA
v_gene: TRBV7-2
CDR3nt: TGTGCCAGCAGCTTCAGCGGGGGGGACTACGAGCAGTACTTC
CDR3aa: CASSFSGGDYEQYF

d_gene: TRBD2
j_gene: TRBJ2-1
abundance: once
v_gene: TRBV11-3
CDR3nt: TGTGCCAGCAGCCCCCTCCCGTGGGGCGGGGGTTACAATGAGCAGTTCTTC
CDR3aa: CASSPLPWGGGYNEQFF

d_gene: NA
j_gene: TRBJ2-6
abundance: NA
v_gene: TRBV2
CDR3nt: TGTGCCAGCAGCAGTACAGGGTCTGGGGCCAACGTCCTGACTTTC
CDR3aa: CASSSTGSGANVLTF

d_gene: NA
j_gene: TRBJ1-1
abundance: once
v_gene: TRBV12-3/TRBV12-4
CDR3nt: TGTGCCAGCAGTTTTACGAGGAACACTGAAGCTTTCTTT
CDR3aa: CASSFTRNTEAFF

d_gene: NA
j_gene: TRBJ1-2
abundance: NA
v_gene: TRBV2
CDR3nt: TGTGCCAGCATGGTGGGGGGAGTGGCAGGCTACACCTTC
CDR3aa: CASMVGGVAGYTF

d_gene: TRBD1
j_gene: TRBJ1-5
abundance: NA
v_gene: TRBV5-1
CDR3nt: TGCGCCAGCAGCTTGGAAGGACAGGGGAGGAGCAATCAGCCCCAGCATTTT
CDR3aa: CASSLEGQGRSNQPQHF